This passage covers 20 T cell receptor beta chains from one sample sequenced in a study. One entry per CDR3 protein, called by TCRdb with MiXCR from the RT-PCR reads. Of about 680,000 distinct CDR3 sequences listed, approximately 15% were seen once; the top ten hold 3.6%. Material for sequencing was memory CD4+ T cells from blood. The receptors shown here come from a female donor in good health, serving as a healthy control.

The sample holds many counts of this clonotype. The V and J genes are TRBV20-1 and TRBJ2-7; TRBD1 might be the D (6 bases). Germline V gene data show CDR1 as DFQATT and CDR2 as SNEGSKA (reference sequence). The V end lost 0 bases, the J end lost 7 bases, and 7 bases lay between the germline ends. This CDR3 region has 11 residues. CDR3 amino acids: CSAREGTEQYF. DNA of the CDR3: TGCAGTGCTAGAGAGGGGACAGAGCAGTACTTC.

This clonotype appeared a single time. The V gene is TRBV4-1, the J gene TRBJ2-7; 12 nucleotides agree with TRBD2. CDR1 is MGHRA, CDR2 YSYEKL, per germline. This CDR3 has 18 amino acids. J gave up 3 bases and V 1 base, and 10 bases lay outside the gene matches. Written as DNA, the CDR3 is TGCGCCAGCAGCCAAGGGCCCCTAGCGGGAGGGCCGGGCTACGAGCAGTACTTC. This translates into CASSQGPLAGGPGYEQYF.

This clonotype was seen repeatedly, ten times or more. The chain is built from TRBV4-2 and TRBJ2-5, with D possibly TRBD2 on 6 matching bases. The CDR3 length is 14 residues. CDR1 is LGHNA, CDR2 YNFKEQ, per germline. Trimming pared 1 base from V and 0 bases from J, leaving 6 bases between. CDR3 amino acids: CASSQGGDQETQYF. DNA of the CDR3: TGTGCCAGCAGCCAAGGGGGGGACCAAGAGACCCAGTACTTC.

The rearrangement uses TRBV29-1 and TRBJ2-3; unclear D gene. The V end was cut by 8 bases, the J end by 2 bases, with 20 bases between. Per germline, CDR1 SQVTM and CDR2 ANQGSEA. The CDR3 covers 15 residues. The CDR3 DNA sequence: TGCAGCTCATATAAAGGCGGAACAGCCACAGATACGCAGTATTTT. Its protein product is CSSYKGGTATDTQYF.

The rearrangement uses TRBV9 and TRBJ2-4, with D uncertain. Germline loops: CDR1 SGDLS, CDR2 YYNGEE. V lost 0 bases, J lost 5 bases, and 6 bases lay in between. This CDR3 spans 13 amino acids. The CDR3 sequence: CASSVAPENIQYF. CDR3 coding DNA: TGTGCCAGCAGCGTAGCTCCGGAAAACATTCAGTACTTC.

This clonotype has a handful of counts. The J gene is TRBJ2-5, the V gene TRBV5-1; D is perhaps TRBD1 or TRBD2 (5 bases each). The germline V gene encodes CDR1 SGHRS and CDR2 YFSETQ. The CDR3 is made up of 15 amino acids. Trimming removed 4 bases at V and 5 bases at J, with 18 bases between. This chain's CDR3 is CASSVSLQGAETQYF. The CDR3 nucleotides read TGCGCCAGCAGCGTATCACTCCAGGGAGCCGAGACCCAGTACTTC. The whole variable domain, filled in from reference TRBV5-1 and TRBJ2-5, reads KAGVTQTPRYLIKTRGQQVTLSCSPISGHRSVSWYQQTPGQGLQFLFEYFSETQRNKGNFPGRFSGRQFSNSRSEMNVSTLELGDSALYLCASSVSLQGAETQYFGPGTRLLVL.

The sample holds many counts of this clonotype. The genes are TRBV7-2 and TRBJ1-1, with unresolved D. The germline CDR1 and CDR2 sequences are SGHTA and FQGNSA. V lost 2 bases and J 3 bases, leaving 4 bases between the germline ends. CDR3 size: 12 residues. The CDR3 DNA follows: TGTGCCAGCAGCTTAATGTACACTGAAGCTTTCTTT. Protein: CASSLMYTEAFF.

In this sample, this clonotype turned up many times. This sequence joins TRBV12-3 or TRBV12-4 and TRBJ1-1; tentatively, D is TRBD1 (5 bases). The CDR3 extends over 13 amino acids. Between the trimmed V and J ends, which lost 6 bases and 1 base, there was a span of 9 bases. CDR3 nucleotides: TGTGCCAGCAGCCGACAGCAGAACACTGAAGCTTTCTTT. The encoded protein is CASSRQQNTEAFF.

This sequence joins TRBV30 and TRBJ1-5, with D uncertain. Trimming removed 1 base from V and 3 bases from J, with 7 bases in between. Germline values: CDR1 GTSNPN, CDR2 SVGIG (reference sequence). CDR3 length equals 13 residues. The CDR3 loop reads CAWSDRANQPQHF. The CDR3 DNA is TGTGCCTGGAGTGACAGAGCCAATCAGCCCCAGCATTTT. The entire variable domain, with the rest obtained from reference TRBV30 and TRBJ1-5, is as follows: SQTIHQWPATLVQPVGSPLSLECTVEGTSNPNLYWYRQAAGRGLQLLFYSVGIGQISSEVPQNLSASRPQDRQFILSSKKLLLSDSGFYLCAWSDRANQPQHFGDGTRLSIL.

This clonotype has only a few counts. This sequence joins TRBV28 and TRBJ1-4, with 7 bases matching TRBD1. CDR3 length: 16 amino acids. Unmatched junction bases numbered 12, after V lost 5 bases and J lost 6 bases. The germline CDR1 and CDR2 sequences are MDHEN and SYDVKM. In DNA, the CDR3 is TGTGCCAGCAGTCCGCCCCGACAGGGAGGAGATGAAAAACTGTTTTTT. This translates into CASSPPRQGGDEKLFF.

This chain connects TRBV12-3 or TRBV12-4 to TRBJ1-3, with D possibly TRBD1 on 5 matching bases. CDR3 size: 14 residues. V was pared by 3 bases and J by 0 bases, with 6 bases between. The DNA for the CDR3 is TGTGCCAGCAGTTTCACAGGCTCTGGAAACACCATATATTTT. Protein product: CASSFTGSGNTIYF.

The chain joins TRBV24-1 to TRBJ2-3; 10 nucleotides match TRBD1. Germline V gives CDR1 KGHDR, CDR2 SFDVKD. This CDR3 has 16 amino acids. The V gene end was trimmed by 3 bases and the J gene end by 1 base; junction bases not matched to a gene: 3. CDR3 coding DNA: TGTGCCACCAGTGATGGGACAGGGGTTGGCACAGATACGCAGTATTTT. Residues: CATSDGTGVGTDTQYF.

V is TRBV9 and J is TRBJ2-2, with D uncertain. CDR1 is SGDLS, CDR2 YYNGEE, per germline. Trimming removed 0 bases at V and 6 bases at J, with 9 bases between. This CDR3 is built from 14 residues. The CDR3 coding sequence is TGTGCCAGCAGCGTAGTAGGGCAGGCCGGGGAGCTGTTTTTT. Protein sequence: CASSVVGQAGELFF.

The CDR3 region has the DNA TGTGCCAGCAGTTTAGCCACAATCGGGACCGGGGAGCTGTTTTTT. As protein: CASSLATIGTGELFF. J is TRBJ2-2 and V is TRBV12-3 or TRBV12-4; no clear D. Trimming cost V 0 bases and J 5 bases, with 10 bases left between them. The CDR3 covers 15 residues.

CDR3 region: CSASGADLGGNTIYF. The CDR3 DNA reads as TGCAGTGCTAGCGGGGCGGACTTGGGTGGGAACACCATATATTTT. V is TRBV20-1 and J is TRBJ1-3; perhaps TRBD1 as D (5 bases). CDR1 and CDR2 from the germline V gene are DFQATT and SNEGSKA (reference sequence). The CDR3 sequence is 15 residues long. The V end was cut by 3 bases, the J end by 7 bases, with 19 bases between.

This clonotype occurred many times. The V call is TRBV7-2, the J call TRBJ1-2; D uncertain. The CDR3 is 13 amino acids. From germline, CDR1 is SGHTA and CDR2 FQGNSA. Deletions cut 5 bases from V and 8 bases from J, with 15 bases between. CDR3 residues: CASSTDARFGYTF. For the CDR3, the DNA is TGTGCCAGCAGCACTGATGCCAGGTTCGGCTACACCTTC.

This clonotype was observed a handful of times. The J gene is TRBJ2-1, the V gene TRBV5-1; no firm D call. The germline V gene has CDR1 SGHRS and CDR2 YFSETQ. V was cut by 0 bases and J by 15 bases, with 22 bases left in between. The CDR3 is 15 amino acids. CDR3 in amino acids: CASSLGQVSPLSVFF. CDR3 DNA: TGCGCCAGCAGCTTGGGGCAGGTGTCCCCCCTGAGTGTGTTCTTC.

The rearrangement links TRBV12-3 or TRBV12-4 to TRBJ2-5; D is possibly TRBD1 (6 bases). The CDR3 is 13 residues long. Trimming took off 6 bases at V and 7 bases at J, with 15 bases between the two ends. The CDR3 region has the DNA TGTGCCAGCAGGCACGGACAGATCGGGACCCAGTACTTC. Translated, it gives CASRHGQIGTQYF.

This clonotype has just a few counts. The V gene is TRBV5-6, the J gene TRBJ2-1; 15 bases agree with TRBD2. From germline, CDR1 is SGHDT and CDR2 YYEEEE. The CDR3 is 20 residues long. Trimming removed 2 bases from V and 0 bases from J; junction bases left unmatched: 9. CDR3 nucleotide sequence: TGTGCCAGCAGCTTCGACCAGGGACTAGCGGGGGGCGTCTCCTACAATGAGCAGTTCTTC. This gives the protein CASSFDQGLAGGVSYNEQFF.

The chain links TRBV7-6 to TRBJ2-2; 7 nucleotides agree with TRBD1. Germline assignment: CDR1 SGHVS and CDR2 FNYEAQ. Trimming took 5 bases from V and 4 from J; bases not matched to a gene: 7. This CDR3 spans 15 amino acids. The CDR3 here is CASSPRSGGTGELFF. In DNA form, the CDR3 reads TGTGCCAGCAGCCCCCGTTCAGGGGGCACCGGGGAGCTGTTTTTT.